This T cell receptor beta chain derives from a study of CXCR3-negative and CXCR3-positive naive CD8 T cells. The CDR3 loop spans 16 amino acids. Germline V gives CDR1 MDHEN, CDR2 SYDVKM. In triplicate, each CD8+ T cell subset was sorted at fewer than 350,000 cells per replicate. Study conclusions and caveats: For memory CD8+ cells diversity was much lower, but both naive subsets had comparably high diversity. CXCR3 expression partially decreased after cryopreservation; most assays used fresh PBMCs. Researchers report that CXCR3-positive naive cells carry more hydrophobic TRB CDR3s than CXCR3-negative naive cells.

Concerning this clonotype itself: What it binds is not known.

Through 5' RACE with UMI labels, the TRB cDNA libraries were prepared. TCRdb re-called the 5' RACE reads, yielding one record per CDR3 amino acid sequence without DNA. The sample includes under 75,000 distinct CDR3 sequences. The clonotype comes from a human donor in good health. Some clones in this sample may be carry-over from other donors' samples. The gene calls are TRBV28 and TRBJ2-7; TCRdb's D call of TRBD1 is untestable without DNA. The sequencing sample was made of naive CXCR3+ CD8+ T cells from blood. Indicated subset: CD45RO-CCR7+CD27+CD95- naive CD8+ T cells expressing CXCR3 (TNR3+). The CDR3 reads CASSPRAGGLSYEQYF.